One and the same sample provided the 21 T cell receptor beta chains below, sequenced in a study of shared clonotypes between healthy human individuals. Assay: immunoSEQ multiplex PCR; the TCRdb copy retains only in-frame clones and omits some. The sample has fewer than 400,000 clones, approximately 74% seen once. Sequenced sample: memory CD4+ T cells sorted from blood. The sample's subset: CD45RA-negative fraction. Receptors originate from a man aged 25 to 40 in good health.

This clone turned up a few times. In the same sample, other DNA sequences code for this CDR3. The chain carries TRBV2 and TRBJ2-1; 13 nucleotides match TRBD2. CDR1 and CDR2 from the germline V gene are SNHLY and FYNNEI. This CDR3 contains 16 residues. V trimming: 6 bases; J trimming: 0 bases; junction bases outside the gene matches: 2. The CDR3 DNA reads TGTGCCAGCAGACTAGCGGGAGGGAGCTCCTACAATGAGCAGTTCTTC. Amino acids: CASRLAGGSSYNEQFF.

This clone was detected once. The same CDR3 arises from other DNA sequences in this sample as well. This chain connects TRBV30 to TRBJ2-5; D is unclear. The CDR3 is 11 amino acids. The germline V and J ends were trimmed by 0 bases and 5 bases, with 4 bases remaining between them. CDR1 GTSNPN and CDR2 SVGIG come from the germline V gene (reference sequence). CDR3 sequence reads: CAWSVSETQYF. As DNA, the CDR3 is TGTGCCTGGAGTGTCTCGGAGACCCAGTACTTC. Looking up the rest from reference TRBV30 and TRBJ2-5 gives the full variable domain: SQTIHQWPATLVQPVGSPLSLECTVEGTSNPNLYWYRQAAGRGLQLLFYSVGIGQISSEVPQNLSASRPQDRQFILSSKKLLLSDSGFYLCAWSVSETQYFGPGTRLLVL.

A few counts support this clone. The CDR3 spells CAWSLGSGSRDEQFF. DNA for the CDR3: TGTGCCTGGAGTCTAGGTAGCGGGAGTCGGGATGAGCAGTTCTTC. This chain connects TRBV30 to TRBJ2-1; 9 bases are shared with TRBD2. CDR3 size: 15 residues. Germline trimming cut 2 bases from V and 8 bases from J; bases unmatched to any gene: 10. Per the germline V gene, CDR1 is GTSNPN and CDR2 is SVGIG (reference sequence).

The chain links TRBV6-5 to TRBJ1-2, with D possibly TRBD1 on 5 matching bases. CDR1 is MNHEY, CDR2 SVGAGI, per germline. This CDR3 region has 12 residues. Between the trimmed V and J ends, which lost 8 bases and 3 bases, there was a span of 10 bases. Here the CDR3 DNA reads TGTGCCAGCGGGAGGGGACACTATGGCTACACCTTC. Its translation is CASGRGHYGYTF.

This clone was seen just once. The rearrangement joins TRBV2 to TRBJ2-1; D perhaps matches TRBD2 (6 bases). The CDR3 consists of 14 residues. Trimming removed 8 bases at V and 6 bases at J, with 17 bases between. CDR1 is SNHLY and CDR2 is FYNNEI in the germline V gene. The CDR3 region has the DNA TGTGCCAGCGAAACGGGACTCCTAACCAATGAGCAGTTCTTC. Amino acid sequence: CASETGLLTNEQFF. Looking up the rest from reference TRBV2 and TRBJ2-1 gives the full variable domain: EPEVTQTPSHQVTQMGQEVILRCVPISNHLYFYWYRQILGQKVEFLVSFYNNEISEKSEIFDDQFSVERPDGSNFTLKIRSTKLEDSAMYFCASETGLLTNEQFFGPGTRLTVL.

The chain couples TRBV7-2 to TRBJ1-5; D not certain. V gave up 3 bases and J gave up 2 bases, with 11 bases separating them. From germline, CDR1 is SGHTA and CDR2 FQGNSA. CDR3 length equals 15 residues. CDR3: CASSFDGIGNQPQHF. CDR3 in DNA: TGTGCCAGCAGCTTTGATGGGATAGGCAATCAGCCCCAGCATTTT. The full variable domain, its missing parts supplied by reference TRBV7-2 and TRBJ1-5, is GAGVSQSPSNKVTEKGKDVELRCDPISGHTALYWYRQSLGQGLEFLIYFQGNSAPDKSGLPSDRFSAERTGGSVSTLTIQRTQQEDSAVYLCASSFDGIGNQPQHFGDGTRLSIL.

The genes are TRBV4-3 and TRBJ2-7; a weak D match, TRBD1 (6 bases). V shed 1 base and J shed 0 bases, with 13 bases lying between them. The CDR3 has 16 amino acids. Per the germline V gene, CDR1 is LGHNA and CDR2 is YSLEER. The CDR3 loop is CASSQVAGTNSYEQYF. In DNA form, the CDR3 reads TGCGCCAGCAGCCAAGTGGCCGGGACAAACTCCTACGAGCAGTACTTC.

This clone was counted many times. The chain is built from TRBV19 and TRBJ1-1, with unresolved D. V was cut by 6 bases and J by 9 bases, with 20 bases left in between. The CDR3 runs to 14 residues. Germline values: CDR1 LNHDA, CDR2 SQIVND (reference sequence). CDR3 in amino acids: CASSNPPVPEKAFF. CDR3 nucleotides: TGTGCCAGTAGCAACCCCCCGGTCCCGGAGAAAGCTTTCTTT.

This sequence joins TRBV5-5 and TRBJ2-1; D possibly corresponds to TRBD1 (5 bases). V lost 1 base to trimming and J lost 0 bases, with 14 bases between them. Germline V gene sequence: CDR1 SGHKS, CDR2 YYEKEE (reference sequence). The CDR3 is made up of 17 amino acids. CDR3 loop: CASSLLGPTGSYNEQFF. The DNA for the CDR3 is TGTGCCAGCAGCTTGTTGGGGCCTACTGGCTCCTACAATGAGCAGTTCTTC.

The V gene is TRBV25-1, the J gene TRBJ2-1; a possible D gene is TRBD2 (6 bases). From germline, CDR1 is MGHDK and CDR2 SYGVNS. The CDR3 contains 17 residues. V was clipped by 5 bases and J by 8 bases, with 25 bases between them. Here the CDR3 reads CASSPGGVGGREDEQFF. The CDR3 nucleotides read TGTGCCAGCAGTCCCGGGGGAGTCGGTGGCAGGGAGGATGAGCAGTTCTTC.

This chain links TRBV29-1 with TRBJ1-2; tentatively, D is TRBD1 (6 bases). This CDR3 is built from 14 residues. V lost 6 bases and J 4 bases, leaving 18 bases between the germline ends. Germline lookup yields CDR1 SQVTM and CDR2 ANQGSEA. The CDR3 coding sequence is TGCAGCGTGGTAATCGGCAGGGGAGGCTATGGCTACACCTTC. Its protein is CSVVIGRGGYGYTF. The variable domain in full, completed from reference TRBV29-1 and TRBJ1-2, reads SAVISQKPSRDICQRGTSLTIQCQVDSQVTMMFWYRQQPGQSLTLIATANQGSEATYESGFVIDKFPISRPNLTFSTLTVSNMSPEDSSIYLCSVVIGRGGYGYTFGSGTRLTVV.

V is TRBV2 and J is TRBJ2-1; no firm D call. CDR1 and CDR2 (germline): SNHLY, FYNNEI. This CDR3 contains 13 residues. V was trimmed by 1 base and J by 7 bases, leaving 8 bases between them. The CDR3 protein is CASSEGRSNEQFF. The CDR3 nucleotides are TGTGCCAGCAGTGAAGGGCGTTCAAATGAGCAGTTCTTC. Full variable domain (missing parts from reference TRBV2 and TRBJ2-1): EPEVTQTPSHQVTQMGQEVILRCVPISNHLYFYWYRQILGQKVEFLVSFYNNEISEKSEIFDDQFSVERPDGSNFTLKIRSTKLEDSAMYFCASSEGRSNEQFFGPGTRLTVL.

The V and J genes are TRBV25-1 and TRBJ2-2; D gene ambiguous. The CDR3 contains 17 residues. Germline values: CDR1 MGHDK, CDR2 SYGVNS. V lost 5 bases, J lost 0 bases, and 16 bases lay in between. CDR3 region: CASSWTSRSTNTGELFF. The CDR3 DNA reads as TGTGCCAGCAGTTGGACCTCTAGATCCACGAACACCGGGGAGCTGTTTTTT.

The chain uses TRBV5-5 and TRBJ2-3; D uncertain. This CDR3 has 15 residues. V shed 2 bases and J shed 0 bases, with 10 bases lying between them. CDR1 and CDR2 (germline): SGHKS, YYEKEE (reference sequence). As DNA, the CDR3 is TGTGCCAGCAGCTTAAGGACGGCTAGCACAGATACGCAGTATTTT. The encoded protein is CASSLRTASTDTQYF.

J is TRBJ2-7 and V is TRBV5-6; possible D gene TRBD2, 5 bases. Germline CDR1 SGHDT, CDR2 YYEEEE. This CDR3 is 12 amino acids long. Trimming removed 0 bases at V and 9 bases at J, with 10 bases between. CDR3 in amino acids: CASSLAGGRQYF. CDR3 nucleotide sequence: TGTGCCAGCAGCTTGGCCGGAGGCAGGCAGTACTTC.

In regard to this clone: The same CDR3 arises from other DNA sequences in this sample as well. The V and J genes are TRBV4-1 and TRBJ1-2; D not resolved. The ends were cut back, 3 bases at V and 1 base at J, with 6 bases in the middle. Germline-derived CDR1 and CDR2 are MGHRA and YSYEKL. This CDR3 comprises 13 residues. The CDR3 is CASSHGDNYGYTF. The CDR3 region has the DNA TGCGCCAGCAGCCACGGGGATAACTATGGCTACACCTTC.

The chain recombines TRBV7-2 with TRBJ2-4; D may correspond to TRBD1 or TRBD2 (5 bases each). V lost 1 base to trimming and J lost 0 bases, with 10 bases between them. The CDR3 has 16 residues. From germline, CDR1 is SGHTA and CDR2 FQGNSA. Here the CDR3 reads CASSLVGVLAKNIQYF. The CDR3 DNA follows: TGTGCCAGCAGCTTAGTGGGGGTCCTAGCCAAAAACATTCAGTACTTC. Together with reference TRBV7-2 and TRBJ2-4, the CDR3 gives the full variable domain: GAGVSQSPSNKVTEKGKDVELRCDPISGHTALYWYRQSLGQGLEFLIYFQGNSAPDKSGLPSDRFSAERTGGSVSTLTIQRTQQEDSAVYLCASSLVGVLAKNIQYFGAGTRLSVL.

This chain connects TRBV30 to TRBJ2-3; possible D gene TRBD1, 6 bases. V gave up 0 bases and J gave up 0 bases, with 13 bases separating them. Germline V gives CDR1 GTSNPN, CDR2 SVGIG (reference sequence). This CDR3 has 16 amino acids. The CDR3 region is CAWSVGHRTSTDTQYF. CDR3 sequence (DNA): TGTGCCTGGAGTGTGGGACACCGCACAAGCACAGATACGCAGTATTTT.

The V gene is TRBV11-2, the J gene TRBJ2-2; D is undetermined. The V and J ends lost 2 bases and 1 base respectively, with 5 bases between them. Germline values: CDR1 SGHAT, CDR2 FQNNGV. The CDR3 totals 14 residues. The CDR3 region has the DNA TGTGCCAGCAGCTTACAGCAGAACACCGGGGAGCTGTTTTTT. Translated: CASSLQQNTGELFF.

CDR3 region: CASSQAGRETDTQYF. As DNA, the CDR3 is TGTGCCAGCAGCCAAGCGGGGCGGGAGACAGATACGCAGTATTTT. The chain employs TRBV11-2 and TRBJ2-3, with TRBD2 matching 7 bases. The trim removed 5 bases at V and 3 bases at J, leaving 8 bases unmatched. The CDR3 contains 15 residues. Per germline, CDR1 SGHAT and CDR2 FQNNGV.

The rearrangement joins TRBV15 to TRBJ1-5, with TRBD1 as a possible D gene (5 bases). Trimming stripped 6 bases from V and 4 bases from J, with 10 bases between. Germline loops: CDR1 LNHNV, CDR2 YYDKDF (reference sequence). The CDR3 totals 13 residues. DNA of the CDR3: TGTGCCACCAGTCTGGGGCATAATCAGCCCCAGCATTTT. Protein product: CATSLGHNQPQHF.